The 2 T cell receptor beta chains listed next were all sequenced from one sample in a study of blood T cell repertoires in COVID-19. Measured with immunoSEQ multiplex PCR; TCRdb has only the in-frame clones, and not every one. The data show fewer than 80,000 clones, around nine tenths seen once. Material for sequencing was peripheral blood. Every receptor here comes from an elderly man with COVID-19, enrolled during active disease.

The chain has TRBV2 and TRBJ1-5; 8 nucleotides line up with TRBD1. CDR3 length equals 15 residues. Germline V gene lookup returns CDR1 SNHLY and CDR2 FYNNEI. Trimming at V came to 3 bases and at J to 1 base, leaving 2 bases not matched to a gene. The CDR3 sequence: CASSDRGQSNQPQHF. The CDR3 DNA sequence: TGTGCCAGCAGTGACAGGGGGCAGAGCAATCAGCCCCAGCATTTT.

The chain couples TRBV9 to TRBJ2-3, with D tentatively TRBD2 (6 bases). Germline V gene data show CDR1 as SGDLS and CDR2 as YYNGEE. The CDR3 totals 14 residues. Trimming stripped 3 bases from V and 2 bases from J, with 10 bases between. The chain's CDR3 is CASSAGLFTDTQYF. The DNA for the CDR3 is TGTGCCAGCAGCGCGGGACTGTTCACAGATACGCAGTATTTT.